These 29 T cell receptor beta chains were sequenced from one sample in a study of shared clonotypes between healthy human individuals. The protocol was immunoSEQ multiplex PCR, while the TCRdb copy is restricted to in-frame clones and leaves out a portion. The sample lists about 640,000 clones; roughly 78% were seen once. Sequenced sample: memory CD4+ T cells sorted from blood. The subset is: CD45RA-negative fraction. These receptors were taken from a woman in her twenties or thirties in good health.

The rearrangement uses TRBV28 and TRBJ2-7; TRBD1 aligns across 8 bases. V was pared by 7 bases and J by 3 bases, with 11 bases of the junction left unmatched. The CDR3 runs to 15 residues. The germline V gene has CDR1 MDHEN and CDR2 SYDVKM. CDR3 DNA: TGTGCCAGCACCGGACAGGGTTCCTTCGACTACGAGCAGTACTTC. Its translation: CASTGQGSFDYEQYF.

The chain combines TRBV4-1 with TRBJ2-7, with 10 positions matching TRBD1. CDR1 is MGHRA and CDR2 is YSYEKL in the germline V gene. The CDR3 consists of 15 residues. After removal of 2 bases from V and 3 bases from J, the junction contained 4 bases not matched to a gene. CDR3 sequence (DNA): TGCGCCAGCAGCCAACCTGGACAGGGGGTCTACGAGCAGTACTTC. It specifies CASSQPGQGVYEQYF.

J is TRBJ2-7 and V is TRBV29-1, with 9 nucleotides matching TRBD2. The CDR3 has 14 residues. CDR1 is SQVTM and CDR2 is ANQGSEA in the germline V gene. Trimming took 4 bases from V and 7 from J; bases not matched to a gene: 11. The CDR3 nucleotides are TGCAGCGTTGGAAGCGGGAGGCGTATATCAGAGCAGTACTTC. It codes for CSVGSGRRISEQYF.

About this clone: This likely stems from a read error, as it lies one base from a far larger clone. This chain connects TRBV11-2 to TRBJ2-1; TRBD2 matches at 7 bases. Germline trimming cut 4 bases from V and 4 bases from J; bases unmatched to any gene: 4. Germline V lookup: CDR1 SGHAT, CDR2 FQNNGV. The CDR3 is 14 amino acids. The CDR3 sequence: CASSSRDYYNEQFF. The CDR3 nucleotides are TGTGCCAGCAGCTCCCGGGACTATTACAATGAGCAGTTCTTC.

Of note for this clone: A much larger clone lies one base from this, so it may be a read error. Additional DNA sequences in this sample encode the identical CDR3. The chain has TRBV19 and TRBJ1-5; TRBD1 matches 7 bases. Germline V gene lookup returns CDR1 LNHDA and CDR2 SQIVND (reference sequence). The trim removed 3 bases at V and 1 base at J, leaving 6 bases unmatched. There are 16 residues in the CDR3. CDR3 DNA: TGTGCCAGTAGTATGGGGAGACAGGGAAGCAATCAGCCCCAGCATTTT. Its translation: CASSMGRQGSNQPQHF.

The chain couples TRBV6-6 to TRBJ2-7; 13 nucleotides align to TRBD2. The length of the CDR3 is 14 residues. Germline V gives CDR1 MNHNY, CDR2 SVGAGI (reference sequence). The J segment lost 4 bases and the V segment lost 7 bases, leaving 4 bases of the junction unmatched. The CDR3 sequence: CASTGTSGIYEQYF. CDR3 DNA sequence: TGTGCCAGCACCGGGACTAGCGGGATATACGAGCAGTACTTC.

The V gene is TRBV5-6, the J gene TRBJ1-2; D not resolved. Germline-derived CDR1 and CDR2 are SGHDT and YYEEEE. CDR3 length: 13 residues. V was shortened by 4 bases and J by 6 bases, with 13 bases between the two germline ends. The CDR3 region is CASSQPRVDGYTF. The CDR3 DNA is TGTGCCAGCAGCCAACCGCGGGTTGATGGCTACACCTTC.

Only a few counts were recorded for this clone. This chain uses TRBV2 with TRBJ1-4; TRBD1 aligns across 7 bases. This CDR3 comprises 14 residues. CDR1 and CDR2 from the germline V gene are SNHLY and FYNNEI. Germline trimming cut 4 bases from V and 4 bases from J; bases unmatched to any gene: 3. The CDR3 region has the DNA TGTGCCAGCAGTGCCGGGGACAGTAATGAAAAACTGTTTTTT. Translating it yields CASSAGDSNEKLFF.

The chain recombines TRBV28 with TRBJ1-4; 8 bases line up with TRBD1. The CDR3 is 17 residues long. The germline V gene encodes CDR1 MDHEN and CDR2 SYDVKM. Trimming cost V 6 bases and J 4 bases; bases outside gene matches: 13. The CDR3 region is CASRPSRDRRNNEKLFF. The CDR3 DNA sequence: TGTGCCAGCAGACCCTCAAGGGACAGGCGAAATAATGAAAAACTGTTTTTT.

The chain combines TRBV27 with TRBJ2-3, with D perhaps TRBD2 (6 bases). The CDR3 covers 17 residues. The V end was cut by 4 bases, the J end by 0 bases, with 17 bases between. Germline assignment: CDR1 MNHEY and CDR2 SMNVEV (reference sequence). CDR3 in amino acids: CASSSLALASSTDTQYF. The CDR3 region has the DNA TGTGCCAGCAGTTCACTTGCCCTAGCGTCAAGCACAGATACGCAGTATTTT.

There are many counts of this clone. The chain carries TRBV6-5 and TRBJ1-3; tentatively, D is TRBD1 (5 bases). This CDR3 comprises 14 residues. Trimming pared 6 bases from V and 4 bases from J, leaving 13 bases between. CDR1 is MNHEY, CDR2 SVGAGI, per germline. The CDR3 DNA reads TGTGCCAGCAGCCCGCGGGGGGAGGGAAACACCATATATTTT. Its translation: CASSPRGEGNTIYF.

This clone appeared a few times. This rearrangement joins TRBV6-6 to TRBJ1-4; D might be TRBD1 (5 bases). V shed 2 bases and J shed 6 bases, with 16 bases lying between them. The CDR3 sequence is 16 residues long. CDR1 and CDR2 (germline): MNHNY, SVGAGI (reference sequence). The CDR3 bases are TGTGCCAGCAGTTACCCCCGGGGGGGTGTTGATGAAAAACTGTTTTTT. Encoded protein: CASSYPRGGVDEKLFF.

This clone was detected a few times. This chain links TRBV25-1 with TRBJ2-7; 7 bases line up with TRBD1. Trimming removed 3 bases from V and 2 bases from J; junction bases left unmatched: 7. This CDR3 is 15 amino acids long. CDR1 and CDR2 (germline): MGHDK, SYGVNS. This chain's CDR3 is CASSESGTAPYEQYF. The CDR3 coding sequence is TGTGCCAGCAGTGAGTCCGGGACAGCCCCCTACGAGCAGTACTTC.

This clone was recorded once. This sequence joins TRBV10-3 and TRBJ2-3; 9 bases agree with TRBD2. Trimming at V came to 10 bases and at J to 3 bases, leaving 5 bases not matched to a gene. Germline V lookup: CDR1 ENHRY, CDR2 SYGVKD. This CDR3 contains 13 residues. The CDR3 DNA follows: TGTGCCACCAGGACTAGCGAAACAGATACGCAGTATTTT. Protein: CATRTSETDTQYF.

V and J are TRBV19 and TRBJ2-7; 7 positions match TRBD1. This CDR3 has 14 residues. After removal of 5 bases from V and 0 bases from J, the junction contained 4 bases not matched to a gene. The germline V gene has CDR1 LNHDA and CDR2 SQIVND (reference sequence). In nucleotides, the CDR3 is TGTGCCAGTAGTGGGACAGTTAGCTCCTACGAGCAGTACTTC. It codes for CASSGTVSSYEQYF.

This clone has only a few counts. This chain joins TRBV5-1 and TRBJ1-2, with no clear D. This CDR3 is built from 16 residues. Trimming took off 4 bases at V and 2 bases at J, with 18 bases between the two ends. Germline CDR1 reads SGHRS; CDR2 reads YFSETQ. CDR3 coding DNA: TGCGCCAGCAGCCCTGGAGTGGCCCACAACAACTATGGCTACACCTTC. It specifies CASSPGVAHNNYGYTF. The variable domain in full, with the rest retrieved from reference TRBV5-1 and TRBJ1-2, is KAGVTQTPRYLIKTRGQQVTLSCSPISGHRSVSWYQQTPGQGLQFLFEYFSETQRNKGNFPGRFSGRQFSNSRSEMNVSTLELGDSALYLCASSPGVAHNNYGYTFGSGTRLTVV.

This clone has a count of ten or more. This chain uses TRBV27 with TRBJ2-7; 14 bases are shared with TRBD2. Germline V gene data show CDR1 as MNHEY and CDR2 as SMNVEV (reference sequence). Trimming cost V 5 bases and J 6 bases; bases outside gene matches: 12. The CDR3 is made up of 17 amino acids. The CDR3 is CASSKGTSGSRGGEQYF. CDR3 sequence (DNA): TGTGCCAGCAGTAAAGGGACTAGCGGGAGTCGGGGGGGCGAGCAGTACTTC.

This rearrangement joins TRBV4-2 to TRBJ1-2; D remains ambiguous. Deletions cut 4 bases from V and 3 bases from J, with 21 bases between. CDR3 length equals 17 residues. The germline V gene has CDR1 LGHNA and CDR2 YNFKEQ. The CDR3 DNA is TGTGCCAGCAGCCGGACTCGGGTAGGGAGTTGGGACTATGGCTACACCTTC. It is translated as CASSRTRVGSWDYGYTF.

The rearrangement links TRBV19 to TRBJ2-3, with 9 bases that match TRBD2. CDR1 LNHDA and CDR2 SQIVND come from the germline V gene (reference sequence). The trim removed 10 bases at V and 2 bases at J, leaving 4 bases unmatched. This CDR3 is built from 13 residues. CDR3 sequence: CATLAGVTDTQYF. The CDR3 region has the DNA TGTGCCACCTTAGCGGGGGTCACAGATACGCAGTATTTT.

The V and J genes are TRBV11-2 and TRBJ2-7, with 10 positions matching TRBD1. Per germline, CDR1 SGHAT and CDR2 FQNNGV. The ends lost 6 bases at V and 7 bases at J; junction bases unmatched: 9. The CDR3 contains 14 residues. Written as DNA, the CDR3 is TGTGCCAGCAGATCCCCGGGACAGGGGTCTGAGCAGTACTTC. Translated, it gives CASRSPGQGSEQYF.

The gene calls are TRBV19 and TRBJ1-1; D is ambiguous. Germline CDR1 is LNHDA and CDR2 is SQIVND (reference sequence). The CDR3 runs to 13 residues. The ends were cut back, 3 bases at V and 5 bases at J, with 10 bases in the middle. For the CDR3, the DNA is TGTGCCAGTAGTATCACCGAGCGGACTGAAGCTTTCTTT. Translation gives CASSITERTEAFF.

This clone has only a few counts. The chain recombines TRBV18 with TRBJ2-7; 10 bases align to TRBD2. The CDR3 is made up of 16 amino acids. The trim removed 5 bases at V and 5 bases at J, leaving 12 bases unmatched. Germline V lookup: CDR1 KGHSH, CDR2 LQKENI. CDR3 sequence (DNA): TGTGCCAGCTCAAAGGCAGGGGGTCTAGCGGGAGACGAGCAGTACTTC. This codes for CASSKAGGLAGDEQYF.

The chain is built from TRBV7-9 and TRBJ2-4, with D tentatively TRBD1 or TRBD2 (5 bases each). Germline CDR1 SEHNR, CDR2 FQNEAQ (reference sequence). There are 14 residues in the CDR3. Trimming shortened V by 5 bases and J by 8 bases, and 16 bases separated the two germline ends. The CDR3 DNA reads TGTGCCAGCAGCCGGGGTGGGGGTTTTGACATTCAGTACTTC. Amino acids: CASSRGGGFDIQYF.

This clone was seen just once. Here the CDR3 DNA reads TGCGCCAGCAGCCAAGCGTTCCTAACAGGGCGTAATGAAGCTTTCTTT. This codes for CASSQAFLTGRNEAFF. V and J are TRBV4-1 and TRBJ1-1, with D maybe TRBD1 (6 bases). V dropped 1 base and J dropped 7 bases, with 19 bases sitting between them. CDR1 and CDR2 from the germline V gene are MGHRA and YSYEKL. The CDR3 runs to 16 residues.

The chain combines TRBV6-6 with TRBJ2-1, with a weak D call TRBD1 (6 bases). The CDR3 consists of 15 residues. CDR1 MNHNY and CDR2 SVGAGI come from the germline V gene (reference sequence). V lost 6 bases and J 4 bases, leaving 16 bases between the germline ends. Written as DNA, the CDR3 is TGTGCCAGCAGGCCCACGGGACACGTATACAATGAGCAGTTCTTC. Protein: CASRPTGHVYNEQFF.

This clone has only one observation. This chain links TRBV7-9 with TRBJ2-7; 7 positions agree with TRBD1. Germline V gene lookup returns CDR1 SEHNR and CDR2 FQNEAQ (reference sequence). This CDR3 spans 14 amino acids. The V gene end was trimmed by 3 bases and the J gene end by 5 bases; junction bases not matched to a gene: 7. As DNA, the CDR3 is TGTGCCAGCAGCTTGTCGGACAGGTCGAACGAGCAGTACTTC. This encodes CASSLSDRSNEQYF.

The sample holds a few counts of this clone. The CDR3 coding sequence is TGCGCCAGCAGTGTAGCGGGAGGGGCGCGTGGAAACACCATATATTTT. This codes for CASSVAGGARGNTIYF. This chain connects TRBV10-2 to TRBJ1-3, with D possibly TRBD1 on 5 matching bases. CDR1 WSHSY and CDR2 SAAADI come from the germline V gene. The V end lost 4 bases, the J end lost 3 bases, and 16 bases lay between the germline ends. The CDR3 length is 16 residues.

The chain is built from TRBV6-5 and TRBJ1-2; D is perhaps TRBD1 (5 bases). V was shortened by 5 bases and J by 3 bases, with 13 bases between the two germline ends. Germline CDR1 MNHEY, CDR2 SVGAGI. The CDR3 runs 14 residues. The CDR3 coding sequence is TGTGCCAGCAGTGAAGGGGACGGATACTATGGCTACACCTTC. Encoded protein: CASSEGDGYYGYTF.

This chain uses TRBV19 with TRBJ2-1, with 7 bases fitting TRBD2. This CDR3 has 22 amino acids. Trimming removed 3 bases from V and 0 bases from J; junction bases left unmatched: 23. Germline lookup yields CDR1 LNHDA and CDR2 SQIVND (reference sequence). The CDR3 DNA follows: TGTGCCAGTAGTATGTTTGGGCCCCGGGCGGGAGCAGTACATAGCTCCTACAATGAGCAGTTCTTC. It is translated as CASSMFGPRAGAVHSSYNEQFF.